Below, 27 T cell receptor beta chains from the same sample are listed, as sequenced in a study of blood T cell repertoires in COVID-19 (dated by TCRdb to 2018 to 2020). Library preparation used the immunoSEQ multiplex PCR assay. TCRdb carries this immuneACCESS record with in-frame sequences only. Its versions omit some clonotypes, under half of them owing to an unresolved V gene in the studies checked, with the rest unexplained. A total of 150,000 to 200,000 clones appear in this sample, 70% to 85% of them only once. The ten largest make up 22% of the sample. The sample was peripheral blood. All receptors come from a woman of 80 years or more with acute or convalescent COVID-19.

V gene TRBV30 combines with J gene TRBJ2-7; possibly TRBD1 for D (7 bases). The germline V gene encodes CDR1 GTSNPN and CDR2 SVGIG (reference sequence). The CDR3 spans 15 residues. Trimming removed 3 bases from V and 7 bases from J, with 22 bases in between. The CDR3 DNA is TGTGCCTGGAGAGGTCCCAGACAGGGAGGTTGGGAGCAGTACTTC. As protein: CAWRGPRQGGWEQYF.

The rearrangement uses TRBV6-4 and TRBJ2-1; 7 positions agree with TRBD2. Germline CDR1 reads MRHNA; CDR2 reads SNTAGT. V lost 0 bases to trimming and J lost 6 bases; unmatched junction nucleotides: 5. There are 15 residues in the CDR3. CDR3 coding DNA: TGTGCCAGCAGTGACTCGCCCGGGGAGGGCAATGAGCAGTTCTTC. It specifies CASSDSPGEGNEQFF.

The chain links TRBV19 to TRBJ1-1; D uncertain. The CDR3 is 13 amino acids. The germline CDR1 and CDR2 sequences are LNHDA and SQIVND (reference sequence). Trimming took off 5 bases at V and 3 bases at J, with 10 bases between the two ends. CDR3 in DNA: TGTGCCAGTAGTTCGGGTATTTACACTGAAGCTTTCTTT. It specifies CASSSGIYTEAFF.

The chain joins TRBV6-5 to TRBJ2-1, with 9 bases that match TRBD1. The CDR3 spans 15 residues. The J segment lost 4 bases and the V segment lost 6 bases, leaving 7 bases of the junction unmatched. The germline CDR1 and CDR2 sequences are MNHEY and SVGAGI. This chain's CDR3 is CASRRTGGAYNEQFF. As DNA, the CDR3 is TGTGCCAGCAGGCGAACAGGGGGCGCGTACAATGAGCAGTTCTTC.

The chain couples TRBV10-2 to TRBJ1-5, with TRBD1 as a possible D gene (6 bases). Germline loops: CDR1 WSHSY, CDR2 SAAADI. This CDR3 comprises 14 residues. The V gene lost 8 bases and the J gene lost 6 bases, with 17 bases spanning the gap. This chain's CDR3 is CASGEGRGGQPQHF. The CDR3, as DNA: TGCGCCAGCGGGGAGGGCAGGGGAGGTCAGCCCCAGCATTTT.

This clone was recorded a few times. This chain links TRBV19 with TRBJ2-1; 10 positions match TRBD1. With V trimmed by 2 bases and J by 5 bases, 6 bases remained unmatched. The CDR3 is made up of 16 amino acids. Germline values: CDR1 LNHDA, CDR2 SQIVND (reference sequence). The DNA for the CDR3 is TGTGCCAGTAGTATACCGGGACAGGGGCTACACAATGAGCAGTTCTTC. This gives the protein CASSIPGQGLHNEQFF.

This clone was seen only once. The genes are TRBV19 and TRBJ2-1, with TRBD2 matching over 15 bases. CDR1 and CDR2 (germline): LNHDA, SQIVND (reference sequence). V shed 5 bases and J 4 bases; nucleotides not matched to a gene: 9. This CDR3 spans 18 amino acids. CDR3 region: CASSWGLAGGSGYNEQFF. The DNA for the CDR3 is TGTGCCAGTAGTTGGGGACTAGCGGGAGGCTCCGGGTACAATGAGCAGTTCTTC.

V gene TRBV6-5 combines with J gene TRBJ2-2, with 9 nucleotides matching TRBD2. Germline-derived CDR1 and CDR2 are MNHEY and SVGAGI. The CDR3 consists of 15 residues. The V and J ends lost 6 bases and 1 base, in that order; junction bases with no gene match: 3. CDR3 sequence (DNA): TGTGCCAGCAGACTAGCGGGTTTGAACACCGGGGAGCTGTTTTTT. Protein sequence: CASRLAGLNTGELFF.

The gene calls are TRBV28 and TRBJ1-5; D is uncertain. The CDR3 has 17 amino acids. Germline values: CDR1 MDHEN, CDR2 SYDVKM. Deletions cut 5 bases from V and 0 bases from J, with 17 bases between. CDR3 coding DNA: TGTGCCAGCAGTGACCCCGGAGAGGTTTATAGCAATCAGCCCCAGCATTTT. Its translation: CASSDPGEVYSNQPQHF.

The chain joins TRBV2 to TRBJ1-2; TRBD1 matches at 9 bases. From germline, CDR1 is SNHLY and CDR2 FYNNEI. V lost 6 bases and J lost 8; bases outside the gene matches: 10. The CDR3 extends over 14 amino acids. The CDR3 DNA reads as TGTGCCAGCAGATTAGCTACAGGGGGCCGGGGCTACACCTTC. This sequence encodes CASRLATGGRGYTF.

V usage is TRBV5-4 and J usage is TRBJ1-2, with D possibly matching TRBD1 (5 bases). V was trimmed by 2 bases and J by 6 bases, leaving 11 bases between them. The CDR3 totals 13 residues. Germline V CDR1 and CDR2: SGHNT, YYREEE (reference sequence). As DNA, the CDR3 is TGTGCCAGCAGCTTTCCGACAGTAGATGGCTACACCTTC. Translating gives CASSFPTVDGYTF.

This clone was seen just once. V usage is TRBV28 and J usage is TRBJ1-4; maybe TRBD1 (5 bases). Deletions cut 2 bases from V and 8 bases from J, with 12 bases between. Germline CDR1 reads MDHEN; CDR2 reads SYDVKM. CDR3 length equals 14 residues. This CDR3 is CASSLRTPREKLFF. CDR3 DNA: TGTGCCAGCAGTTTAAGGACACCTCGCGAAAAACTGTTTTTT.

This clone showed up just once. The V call is TRBV7-9, the J call TRBJ2-2; 7 bases fit TRBD1. After removal of 8 bases from V and 3 bases from J, the junction contained 6 bases not matched to a gene. CDR1 is SEHNR and CDR2 is FQNEAQ in the germline V gene (reference sequence). The CDR3 is made up of 14 amino acids. CDR3: CASGQTGDTGELFF. CDR3 nucleotide sequence: TGTGCCAGCGGACAAACAGGGGACACCGGGGAGCTGTTTTTT.

This chain links TRBV12-5 with TRBJ2-2; TRBD2 aligns across 9 bases. The CDR3 contains 16 residues. Germline lookup yields CDR1 LGHNT and CDR2 FRNRAP. Trimming at V came to 4 bases and at J to 1 base, leaving 4 bases not matched to a gene. Written as DNA, the CDR3 is TGTGCTAGTGGTTGGCTGACTAGCGGGAACACCGGGGAGCTGTTTTTT. Translating gives CASGWLTSGNTGELFF.

V usage is TRBV4-3 and J usage is TRBJ1-2, with 8 bases matching TRBD1. Per the germline V gene, CDR1 is LGHNA and CDR2 is YSLEER. This CDR3 is 18 amino acids long. With V trimmed by 3 bases and J by 0 bases, 12 bases remained unmatched. CDR3 loop: CASSQYKSGTGANYGYTF. Here the CDR3 DNA reads TGCGCCAGCAGCCAGTACAAAAGCGGGACAGGAGCTAACTATGGCTACACCTTC.

The rearrangement uses TRBV18 and TRBJ2-3; maybe TRBD2 (6 bases). The CDR3 has 14 residues. V was shortened by 4 bases and J by 5 bases, with 13 bases between the two germline ends. Germline V CDR1 and CDR2: KGHSH, LQKENI. The CDR3 sequence is CASSRPGLLDTQYF. The CDR3 DNA sequence: TGTGCCAGCTCACGTCCGGGACTGCTAGATACGCAGTATTTT. Full variable domain (missing parts from reference TRBV18 and TRBJ2-3): NAGVMQNPRHLVRRRGQEARLRCSPMKGHSHVYWYRQLPEEGLKFMVYLQKENIIDESGMPKERFSAEFPKEGPSILRIQQVVRGDSAAYFCASSRPGLLDTQYFGPGTRLTVL.

This clone was detected only a few times. V gene TRBV25-1 combines with J gene TRBJ2-1; 11 nucleotides align to TRBD2. This CDR3 contains 16 residues. The V and J ends lost 4 bases and 8 bases, in that order; junction bases with no gene match: 10. CDR1 and CDR2 from the germline V gene are MGHDK and SYGVNS. In DNA, the CDR3 is TGTGCCAGCAGTGGTCTTACTAGCGGGAGTCGGGATGAGCAGTTCTTC. Protein product: CASSGLTSGSRDEQFF.

V usage is TRBV25-1 and J usage is TRBJ2-7; the D gene is possibly TRBD1 (6 bases). V shed 1 base and J shed 2 bases, with 9 bases lying between them. Germline values: CDR1 MGHDK, CDR2 SYGVNS. This CDR3 region has 14 residues. The DNA for the CDR3 is TGTGCCAGCAGTGAATGGGACACAACCTACGAGCAGTACTTC. Translation gives CASSEWDTTYEQYF.

This clone was found a few times. The V gene is TRBV5-6, the J gene TRBJ1-1, with TRBD1 matching 7 bases. Germline V gene data show CDR1 as SGHDT and CDR2 as YYEEEE. The CDR3 is 14 amino acids. V lost 3 bases to trimming and J lost 5 bases; unmatched junction nucleotides: 7. CDR3 nucleotides: TGTGCCAGCAGCTCGGATACAGGGGTGACTGAAGCTTTCTTT. Protein product: CASSSDTGVTEAFF.

The sample holds a few counts of this clone. The chain has TRBV4-1 and TRBJ2-7; D is possibly TRBD2 (5 bases). Trimming removed 2 bases from V and 2 bases from J, with 13 bases in between. Germline assignment: CDR1 MGHRA and CDR2 YSYEKL. CDR3 size: 15 residues. The CDR3 coding sequence is TGCGCCAGCAGCCAAAGCCTCGGGGAGACCTACGAGCAGTACTTC. Its translation is CASSQSLGETYEQYF.

This clone has only one observation. The chain combines TRBV9 with TRBJ2-2; 10 bases agree with TRBD2. The V gene end was trimmed by 4 bases and the J gene end by 6 bases; junction bases not matched to a gene: 6. The CDR3 length is 15 residues. Germline CDR1 reads SGDLS; CDR2 reads YYNGEE. The CDR3 nucleotides read TGTGCCAGCAGCCCACTAGCGGGAAGGGCCGGGGAGCTGTTTTTT. This gives the protein CASSPLAGRAGELFF.

J is TRBJ1-2 and V is TRBV5-1, with a tentative D call TRBD1 (6 bases). CDR1 and CDR2 from the germline V gene are SGHRS and YFSETQ. The CDR3 length is 13 residues. V was trimmed by 4 bases and J by 3 bases, leaving 10 bases between them. CDR3 sequence: CASSEQGDYGYTF. The CDR3 DNA is TGCGCCAGCAGCGAACAGGGCGACTATGGCTACACCTTC.

The rearrangement uses TRBV21-1 and TRBJ2-7; the table calls TRBD1, which could not be checked here. TRBV21-1 is a recognized pseudogene. The CDR3 consists of 13 residues. The CDR3 nucleotides read TGTGCCAGCAGCAGCAGGGTAACCTACGAGCAGTACTTC. It translates to CASSSRVTYEQYF.

In DNA, the CDR3 is TGTGCCAGCAGCTCTCAGACTGGGGCCAACGTCCTGACTTTC. This codes for CASSSQTGANVLTF. The V call is TRBV5-4, the J call TRBJ2-6; D not certain. Per the germline V gene, CDR1 is SGHNT and CDR2 is YYREEE (reference sequence). The CDR3 is 14 amino acids. The V end lost 3 bases, the J end lost 2 bases, and 6 bases lay between the germline ends.

The chain uses TRBV6-6 and TRBJ2-5; 7 nucleotides match TRBD1. Trimming removed 10 bases from V and 2 bases from J; junction bases left unmatched: 1. The germline V gene encodes CDR1 MNHNY and CDR2 SVGAGI (reference sequence). There are 11 residues in the CDR3. The CDR3 DNA follows: TGTGCCACAGGGGGACAAGAGACCCAGTACTTC. This translates into CATGGQETQYF.

The gene calls are TRBV30 and TRBJ1-2, with TRBD1 as a possible D gene (5 bases). The germline V gene encodes CDR1 GTSNPN and CDR2 SVGIG (reference sequence). This CDR3 is built from 15 residues. V was trimmed by 1 base and J by 1 base, leaving 13 bases between them. The CDR3 is CAWSGKGRNNYGYTF. DNA of the CDR3: TGTGCCTGGAGTGGGAAGGGGCGCAATAACTATGGCTACACCTTC.

The rearrangement joins TRBV2 to TRBJ2-7; D possibly corresponds to TRBD2 (7 bases). Between the trimmed V and J ends, which lost 10 bases and 1 base, there was a span of 14 bases. This CDR3 is built from 13 residues. Germline assignment: CDR1 SNHLY and CDR2 FYNNEI. CDR3 residues: CATVGGLSYEQYF. DNA for the CDR3: TGTGCCACAGTCGGGGGGCTGTCCTACGAGCAGTACTTC.